This entry concerns a single T cell receptor (beta chain). The junction had 5 bases not matched to a gene; V was cut back by 0 bases and J by 1 base. The CDR3 length is 16 residues. Germline values: CDR1 LGHNA, CDR2 YNFKEQ. A COVID-19 case had been met by exposed participants during the 2 weeks before study entry. In the original analysis: Nucleated cell number was recorded as an estimate derived from reference gene primer amplification. TCRdb keeps only in-frame clones here, not all; method: immunoSEQ multiplex PCR. Clone size and V and J calls were adopted from that table, with D and trimming inferred from the DNA. The data hold about 260,000 clones, with 88% observed a single time. This sample stems from a study of blood T cell repertoires in COVID-19. About the study: There were acute and convalescent COVID-19 samples, and they came from the United States, Italy and Spain.

This TCR came from a woman in her forties who had been exposed to COVID-19. The V gene is TRBV4-2, the J gene TRBJ2-7, with 8 bases matching TRBD1. The sequenced sample was PBMCs or T cells enriched from blood (not recorded which). The CDR3 DNA follows: TGTGCCAGCAGCCAAGAGTCGCAGGGGGCTTCCTACGAGCAGTACTTC. This translates into CASSQESQGASYEQYF.